This is a list of T cell receptor beta chains from one sample in a study of T cells after yellow fever vaccination. TCRdb independently ran MiXCR on the 5' RACE reads; one entry per CDR3 protein. The repertoire holds around 230,000 distinct CDR3 sequences, with 6.5% to 7.5% as singletons. This material consisted of CD4+ T cells sorted from PBMCs, taken on the day of the yellow fever booster vaccination. The receptors originated from a man younger than 45 who received the YFV17D yellow fever vaccine. Each CDR3 is given with its conserved first and last residue. Each record gives: V gene, CDR3 protein.

v_call: TRBV27; cdr3_aa: CASSPDGQGAVEQYF
v_call: TRBV5-1; cdr3_aa: CASLDPGRQETQYF
v_call: TRBV12-5; cdr3_aa: CASGFLLSQFF
v_call: TRBV20-1; cdr3_aa: CSARENLADSSQYF
v_call: TRBV24-1; cdr3_aa: CATSDFRPGDTQYF
v_call: TRBV29-1; cdr3_aa: CSVAVSANSPLHF
v_call: TRBV10-3; cdr3_aa: CATYGVPGELFF
v_call: TRBV9; cdr3_aa: CASSVGGQTVYGYTF
v_call: TRBV11-2; cdr3_aa: CASSLDWALCPMNTEAFF
v_call: TRBV20-1; cdr3_aa: CSAKSGSYYNEQFF
v_call: TRBV11-2; cdr3_aa: CASSLVISDTQYF
v_call: TRBV25-1; cdr3_aa: CASSPVLTTDTQYF
v_call: TRBV6-1; cdr3_aa: CASSEWRGLQETQYF
v_call: TRBV12-3/TRBV12-4; cdr3_aa: CASSRSGQGVNEQFF
v_call: TRBV28; cdr3_aa: CASRKPNEQFF
v_call: TRBV5-6; cdr3_aa: CASSLSGNTGELFF
v_call: TRBV20-1; cdr3_aa: CSAWGPVGETQYF
v_call: TRBV19; cdr3_aa: CASSIGTNYEQYF
v_call: TRBV7-2; cdr3_aa: CASSPGPNNYGYTF
v_call: TRBV24-1; cdr3_aa: CATSVPDGSGNYGYTF
v_call: TRBV7-9; cdr3_aa: CASSSDRVNSPLHF
v_call: TRBV2; cdr3_aa: CASSGVSGTYEQYF
v_call: TRBV20-1; cdr3_aa: CSAKGYTYEQYF
v_call: TRBV7-2; cdr3_aa: CASMGVGSYEQYF
v_call: TRBV7-8; cdr3_aa: CASSLAIAIGDSPNNF
v_call: TRBV3-1; cdr3_aa: CASSQGSGDYEQYF
v_call: TRBV12-3/TRBV12-4; cdr3_aa: CASSRRGSSYNEQFF
v_call: TRBV28; cdr3_aa: CASSSAASGINEQFF
v_call: TRBV7-2; cdr3_aa: CASGSQGARYADTQYF
v_call: TRBV5-1; cdr3_aa: CASSLELVYNEQFF
v_call: TRBV20-1; cdr3_aa: CSAAPPGANVLTF
v_call: TRBV12-3/TRBV12-4; cdr3_aa: CASSLHGSGTGELFF
v_call: TRBV7-2; cdr3_aa: CASSQAGGPETQYF
v_call: TRBV3-1; cdr3_aa: CASSQGQKNIQYF
v_call: TRBV24-1; cdr3_aa: CATSDPVGSGDTQYF
v_call: TRBV9; cdr3_aa: CASSVGLAGGSWNEQFF
v_call: TRBV20-1; cdr3_aa: CSATPRTSGSTDTQYF
v_call: TRBV12-3/TRBV12-4; cdr3_aa: CASSFSHRENTEAFF
v_call: TRBV7-2; cdr3_aa: CASTALAKNIQYF
v_call: TRBV6-5; cdr3_aa: CASSYPGLRETQYF
v_call: TRBV28; cdr3_aa: CASSSPGQGGGYTF
v_call: TRBV14; cdr3_aa: CASSPTRSSGNTIYF
v_call: TRBV2; cdr3_aa: CAISGDRGIDTQYF
v_call: TRBV10-3; cdr3_aa: CAISATGGALGRETQYF
v_call: TRBV12-3/TRBV12-4; cdr3_aa: CASSLRGAGANVLTF
v_call: TRBV19; cdr3_aa: CATTDLYIQYF
v_call: TRBV20-1; cdr3_aa: CSARALAASTDTQYF
v_call: TRBV12-3/TRBV12-4; cdr3_aa: CASSFKAGHNEQFF
v_call: TRBV5-1; cdr3_aa: CASRTGGAGGNEKLFF
v_call: TRBV7-2; cdr3_aa: CASSLAQPYGLAFF
v_call: TRBV5-1; cdr3_aa: CASGYDRGGNSPLHF
v_call: TRBV19; cdr3_aa: CASSITDTQYF
v_call: TRBV15; cdr3_aa: CATSRGLGTSYEQYF